These T cell receptor beta chains were read from a single sample in a study of blood T cell repertoires in COVID-19. Clones were read by immunoSEQ multiplex PCR, and TCRdb kept only the in-frame ones, dropping some. The sample carries about 24,000 clones, over 80% recorded once. Specimen: peripheral blood. These receptors were obtained from a human donor with active COVID-19. The donor label of this sample is uncertain. The CDR3 runs from the conserved cysteine through the conserved F or W. The order of the fields is V gene, J gene, clone size, D gene, CDR3 DNA, CDR3 protein. D genes are given only for firm matches. Not every row has a clone size; where given, it reads once, few, many or a size class.

>TRBV19|TRBJ2-7|-|TRBD1
TGTGCCAGTAGTACAGGACAGGGGAGGTCAGGCGAGCAGTACTTC
CASSTGQGRSGEQYF
>TRBV27|TRBJ2-3|-|-
TGTGCCAGCAGTTTAAGCCCTCCCACGCAGTATTTT
CASSLSPPTQYF
>TRBV29-1|TRBJ2-1|few|TRBD2
TGCAGCGTTGAGCCCAGCGGGAGGGCCAATGAGCAGTTCTTC
CSVEPSGRANEQFF
>TRBV7-9|TRBJ2-7|few|-
TGTGCCAGCAGCTTAAGGGAGCACGAGCAGTACTTC
CASSLREHEQYF
>TRBV30|TRBJ1-5|-|-
TGTGCCTGCCGGCGGGTGGGGCAGCCCCAGCATTTT
CACRRVGQPQHF
>TRBV9|TRBJ1-3|-|-
TGTGCCAGCAGCGTAGGAGGAGTCTCTGGAAACACCATATATTTT
CASSVGGVSGNTIYF
>TRBV6-5|TRBJ2-7|-|TRBD1
TGTGCCAGCAGGGGACAGGGGGCCTACGAGCAGTACTTC
CASRGQGAYEQYF
>TRBV7-9|TRBJ2-7|-|TRBD1
TGTGCCAGCAGCCCACCGGGGACAGGGGGCAACGAGCAGTACTTC
CASSPPGTGGNEQYF
>TRBV19|TRBJ1-1|-|TRBD1
TGTGCCAGTAGTTCCACAGGGGGGACTGAAGCTTTCTTT
CASSSTGGTEAFF
>TRBV29-1|TRBJ2-3|-|TRBD1
TGCAGCGTTGGGACAGGGTCAGTATCAGATACGCAGTATTTT
CSVGTGSVSDTQYF
>TRBV20-1|TRBJ1-1|-|TRBD1
TGCAGTGCCAGTCCCGGGACAGGGGGCACTGAAGCTTTCTTT
CSASPGTGGTEAFF
>TRBV19|TRBJ1-4|-|TRBD1
TGTGCCAGTAGTAAGACAGGGGCCCTCGGTGAAAAACTGTTTTTT
CASSKTGALGEKLFF
>TRBV19|TRBJ1-2|-|-
TGTGCCAGTAAAAGAATACACAGGGAATCAAACTATGGCTACACCTTC
CASKRIHRESNYGYTF
>TRBV10-3|TRBJ1-2|-|-
TGTGCCATCAGTGAGCCGAGTCGGGATGGCTACACCTTC
CAISEPSRDGYTF
>TRBV7-6|TRBJ2-1|-|-
TGTGCCAGCAGTCGCGCTGGACGGGACTCCTACAATGAGCAGTTCTTC
CASSRAGRDSYNEQFF
>TRBV6-1|TRBJ1-1|-|-
TGTGCCAGCAGTGAAAGAGGGTCCGCTTTCTTT
CASSERGSAFF
>TRBV3-1/TRBV3-2|TRBJ2-6|once|TRBD2
TGTGCCAGCAGCCCGGCGGTAGCGGGAACTGGGGCCAACGTCCTGACTTTC
CASSPAVAGTGANVLTF
>TRBV28|TRBJ1-5|-|-
TGTGCCAGCAGCCGAGTGACAGCGACTAGCAATCAGCCCCAGCATTTT
CASSRVTATSNQPQHF
>TRBV6-6|TRBJ2-7|-|TRBD1
TGTGCCAGCAGGCTACAGGGGGCGAGCTCCTACGAGCAGTACTTC
CASRLQGASSYEQYF
>TRBV27|TRBJ1-6|-|-
TGTGCCAGCAGTCCCGCTTCCGGGGGGTTCCTGGGCTTAAGGGCTCTCCACTTT
CASSPASGGFLGLRALHF
>TRBV15|TRBJ2-7|-|-
TGTGCCACCAGCAAAGCAGGATACTTCTCCTACGAGCAGTACTTC
CATSKAGYFSYEQYF
>TRBV5-1|TRBJ2-3|-|TRBD2
TGCGCCAGCAGTTCCGGGACTAGCGGGGGTGGTACGCAGTATTTT
CASSSGTSGGGTQYF
>TRBV7-9|TRBJ2-3|-|-
TGTGCCAGCAGGCGGGACCCCCCGGCCCCAGATACGCAGTATTTT
CASRRDPPAPDTQYF
>TRBV7-2|TRBJ2-7|-|TRBD2
TGTGCCAGCAGCTCCGGAACTAGCGGGGGCTCCTACGAGCAGTACTTC
CASSSGTSGGSYEQYF
>TRBV4-1|TRBJ1-6|-|TRBD1
TGCGCCAGCAGCCAAACAGGGGGAGCCTATAATTCACCCCTCCACTTT
CASSQTGGAYNSPLHF
>TRBV28|TRBJ1-2|few|-
TGTGCCAGCAGTTTTGCAGGGTACTATGGCTACACCTTC
CASSFAGYYGYTF
>TRBV10-3|TRBJ2-7|-|TRBD1
TGTGCCATCCAACAGGGGGCGTCGAGCTCCTACGAGCAGTACTTC
CAIQQGASSSYEQYF
>TRBV6-2/TRBV6-3|TRBJ2-3|-|-
TGTGCCAGCAGTTATCCCAGCGGAATGCCGGAGGATACGCAGTATTTT
CASSYPSGMPEDTQYF
>TRBV19|TRBJ2-1|-|TRBD2
TGTGCCAGTAGTATTCGGAGCGGGACCTCCTACAATGAGCAGTTCTTC
CASSIRSGTSYNEQFF
>TRBV7-9|TRBJ2-3|once|-
TGTGCCAGCCTACTCCGGCGGGTCACAGATACGCAGTATTTT
CASLLRRVTDTQYF
>TRBV24-1|TRBJ2-3|once|-
TGTGCCACCAGTGACGCCGGCGGAGCAGATACGCAGTATTTT
CATSDAGGADTQYF
>TRBV19|TRBJ1-3|-|TRBD1
TGTGCCAGTATTGCGACAGGGGGTGGAAACACCATATATTTT
CASIATGGGNTIYF
>TRBV11-3|TRBJ2-7|-|TRBD1
TGTGCCAGCAGCTTAGTTGCAGGGGGCGTATACGAGCAGTACTTC
CASSLVAGGVYEQYF
>TRBV29-1|TRBJ2-1|-|-
TGCAGCGTTGACCTTCCACAGGATAGTATCAGTGAGCAGTTCTTC
CSVDLPQDSISEQFF
>TRBV7-3|TRBJ1-5|few|-
TGTGCCAGCAGCTTGGGAGTAAATCAGCCCCAGCATTTT
CASSLGVNQPQHF
>TRBV4-1|TRBJ1-2|-|-
TGCGCCAGCAGCCAAGGGGGGCTGGCGGGTGGCTACACCTTC
CASSQGGLAGGYTF
>TRBV10-3|TRBJ2-2|-|-
TGTGCCATCAGTGACCAATACAAGAACACCGGGGAGCTGTTTTTT
CAISDQYKNTGELFF
>TRBV4-1|TRBJ1-4|-|TRBD1
TGCGCCAGCAGCCTGGGACAGGGTCAGCAAAAACTGTTTTTT
CASSLGQGQQKLFF
>TRBV28|TRBJ1-5|-|-
TGTGCCAGCAGCACCGGGGTAGGTCAGCCCCAGCATTTT
CASSTGVGQPQHF
>TRBV6-2/TRBV6-3|TRBJ1-1|-|-
TGTGCCAGCAGTTACTCGAGAGGGGGCACTGAAGCTTTCTTT
CASSYSRGGTEAFF
>TRBV3-1/TRBV3-2|TRBJ1-1|-|-
TGTGCCAGCAGCCAAGTAGGCAGGGTAACTGAAGCTTTCTTT
CASSQVGRVTEAFF
>TRBV6-2/TRBV6-3|TRBJ2-1|-|TRBD2
TGTGCCAGCAGTTCTCCGGGACTAGCGGGAGTATACAATGAGCAGTTCTTC
CASSSPGLAGVYNEQFF
>TRBV5-1|TRBJ1-4|-|TRBD1
TGCGCCAGCAGCACCTACAGGGGACCTAATGAAAAACTGTTTTTT
CASSTYRGPNEKLFF
>TRBV12-3/TRBV12-4|TRBJ2-5|-|TRBD1
TGTGCCAGCGGGAAGACAGGGGCAGAGACCCAGTACTTC
CASGKTGAETQYF
>TRBV21-1|TRBJ2-5|-|-
TGTGCCGGCGGGACCGCGGAGACCCAGTACTTC
CAGGTAETQYF
>TRBV5-1|TRBJ1-1|-|-
TGCGCCAGCAGCTTGGACGGGGTCGTTATGAACACTGAAGCTTTCTTT
CASSLDGVVMNTEAFF
>TRBV5-1|TRBJ1-4|-|-
TGCGCCAGCAGCCTGCGAACCGCAACTAATGAAAAACTGTTTTTT
CASSLRTATNEKLFF
>TRBV7-8|TRBJ1-1|-|-
TGTGCCAGCAGCCGGGATCTAGGAGCTTTCTTT
CASSRDLGAFF
>TRBV28|TRBJ2-1|-|TRBD2
TGTGCCAGCAGTTTACCCCTAGCGGGAGTTAATGAGCAGTTCTTC
CASSLPLAGVNEQFF
>TRBV4-3|TRBJ1-2|-|TRBD1
TGCGCCAGCAGAGGGACAGGACTCATCTACACCTTC
CASRGTGLIYTF
>TRBV29-1|TRBJ2-7|-|-
TGCAGCGGCGGCGGCTCCTACGAGCAGTACTTC
CSGGGSYEQYF
>TRBV7-2|TRBJ2-7|-|TRBD2
TGTGCCAGCAGCATAGGTGGGACTAGCGGCTACGAGCAGTACTTC
CASSIGGTSGYEQYF